Each of the 26 T cell receptor beta chains below was sequenced from the same sample in a study of blood T cell repertoires in COVID-19. Clones were sequenced by immunoSEQ multiplex PCR, and TCRdb holds only the in-frame ones, with some missing. Of under 150,000 clones in the sample, approximately 80% were seen once. Sequencing was performed on peripheral blood. The receptors come from a man in his 60s with active or convalescent COVID-19.

In nucleotides, the CDR3 is TGTGCCAGCTCACCACCCCGCGGGGGCCAGATCGGGGAGCTGTTTTTT. Residues: CASSPPRGGQIGELFF. The chain employs TRBV18 and TRBJ2-2; possible D gene TRBD2, 7 bases. Per the germline V gene, CDR1 is KGHSH and CDR2 is LQKENI. The CDR3 is made up of 16 amino acids. V gave up 0 bases and J gave up 7 bases, with 15 bases separating them.

The chain combines TRBV19 with TRBJ1-1; perhaps TRBD1 as D (6 bases). Trimming removed 1 base at V and 1 base at J, with 10 bases between. CDR1 and CDR2 from the germline V gene are LNHDA and SQIVND (reference sequence). This CDR3 spans 15 amino acids. The CDR3 loop is CASSIGDIPNTEAFF. The CDR3 DNA reads TGTGCCAGTAGTATAGGGGACATACCGAACACTGAAGCTTTCTTT. Full variable domain (outside the CDR3, taken from reference TRBV19 and TRBJ1-1): DGGITQSPKYLFRKEGQNVTLSCEQNLNHDAMYWYRQDPGQGLRLIYYSQIVNDFQKGDIAEGYSVSREKKESFPLTVTSAQKNPTAFYLCASSIGDIPNTEAFFGQGTRLTVV.

This clone showed up just once. The chain couples TRBV5-4 to TRBJ2-7; 9 positions agree with TRBD2. The junction had 11 bases not matched to a gene; V was cut back by 4 bases and J by 3 bases. Per germline, CDR1 SGHNT and CDR2 YYREEE (reference sequence). The CDR3 is made up of 16 amino acids. The CDR3 DNA reads TGTGCCAGCAGCAAACTAGCGGGTGGGCTATTCTACGAGCAGTACTTC. The encoded protein is CASSKLAGGLFYEQYF.

The chain combines TRBV27 with TRBJ2-5; weak D call: TRBD2 (6 bases). Germline V gene lookup returns CDR1 MNHEY and CDR2 SMNVEV (reference sequence). This CDR3 is 18 amino acids long. V lost 2 bases and J lost 2, with 21 bases in between. The CDR3 reads CASSLGIDSGQSQETQYF. For the CDR3, the DNA is TGTGCCAGCAGTTTAGGGATAGACAGCGGGCAAAGTCAAGAGACCCAGTACTTC.

The rearrangement joins TRBV5-1 to TRBJ2-1; tentative D call: TRBD2 (6 bases). The V end was cut by 4 bases, the J end by 7 bases, with 12 bases between. The germline V gene encodes CDR1 SGHRS and CDR2 YFSETQ. The CDR3 is made up of 13 amino acids. DNA of the CDR3: TGCGCCAGCAGCCCTGGGACTCGGAATGAGCAGTTCTTC. It yields the protein CASSPGTRNEQFF.

CDR3 amino acids: CASSLTGVRGYTF. The CDR3 DNA sequence: TGTGCCAGCAGCCTAACAGGGGTGCGGGGCTACACCTTC. The chain carries TRBV28 and TRBJ1-2; 7 bases map to TRBD1. The trim removed 6 bases at V and 8 bases at J, leaving 9 bases unmatched. Germline V gene lookup returns CDR1 MDHEN and CDR2 SYDVKM. The CDR3 totals 13 residues.

V gene TRBV7-3 combines with J gene TRBJ1-1, with 12 nucleotides matching TRBD1. Germline V lookup: CDR1 SGHTA, CDR2 FQGTGA. The CDR3 is 22 residues long. After removal of 3 bases from V and 0 bases from J, the junction contained 20 bases not matched to a gene. The CDR3 loop is CASSFTGTGGLGARRMNTEAFF. The CDR3 nucleotides are TGTGCCAGCAGCTTTACCGGGACAGGGGGCCTGGGGGCTAGGCGGATGAACACTGAAGCTTTCTTT. The variable domain in full, with the rest retrieved from reference TRBV7-3 and TRBJ1-1, is GAGVSQTPSNKVTEKGKYVELRCDPISGHTALYWYRQSLGQGPEFLIYFQGTGAADDSGLPNDRFFAVRPEGSVSTLKIQRTERGDSAVYLCASSFTGTGGLGARRMNTEAFFGQGTRLTVV.

The chain carries TRBV27 and TRBJ1-1; D ambiguous. Germline V gene sequence: CDR1 MNHEY, CDR2 SMNVEV (reference sequence). Trimming pared 4 bases from V and 3 bases from J, leaving 6 bases between. This CDR3 region has 12 residues. The CDR3, as DNA: TGTGCCAGCAGTTCGCGTTACACTGAAGCTTTCTTT. Its translation: CASSSRYTEAFF.

This chain uses TRBV7-8 with TRBJ2-2; no clear D gene. This CDR3 region has 16 residues. The V gene lost 4 bases and the J gene lost 3 bases, with 15 bases spanning the gap. The V gene's germline CDR1 is SGHVS and CDR2 FQNEAQ. CDR3 region: CASSSPQALHTGELFF. DNA of the CDR3: TGTGCCAGCAGCTCCCCTCAGGCACTTCACACCGGGGAGCTGTTTTTT.

The chain couples TRBV27 to TRBJ1-2, with D possibly matching TRBD1 (6 bases). CDR3 length equals 15 residues. From germline, CDR1 is MNHEY and CDR2 SMNVEV (reference sequence). Between the trimmed V and J ends, which lost 0 bases and 1 base, there was a span of 9 bases. CDR3 DNA sequence: TGTGCCAGCAGTTTATCGCAGGGGATTAACTATGGCTACACCTTC. Protein product: CASSLSQGINYGYTF.

The rearrangement links TRBV11-2 to TRBJ2-5; 11 positions match TRBD1. CDR1 and CDR2 (germline): SGHAT, FQNNGV. V trimming: 3 bases; J trimming: 7 bases; junction bases outside the gene matches: 4. The CDR3 has 14 residues. CDR3 sequence reads: CASSFGQGAGTQYF. The CDR3 DNA follows: TGTGCCAGCAGCTTCGGACAGGGGGCAGGGACCCAGTACTTC. Full variable domain (rest looked up from reference TRBV11-2 and TRBJ2-5): EAGVAQSPRYKIIEKRQSVAFWCNPISGHATLYWYQQILGQGPKLLIQFQNNGVVDDSQLPKDRFSAERLKGVDSTLKIQPAKLEDSAVYLCASSFGQGAGTQYFGPGTRLLVL.

The rearrangement uses TRBV6-2 or TRBV6-3 and TRBJ1-1, with D possibly being TRBD1 (6 bases). The CDR3 consists of 12 residues. Trimming removed 6 bases from V and 4 bases from J, with 9 bases in between. Germline CDR1 MNHEY, CDR2 SVGEGT. CDR3 DNA sequence: TGTGCCAGCAGCAGGACAGTCACTGAAGCTTTCTTT. Translating it yields CASSRTVTEAFF.

J is TRBJ2-3 and V is TRBV9; a possible D gene is TRBD2 (7 bases). V lost 2 bases and J 2 bases, leaving 12 bases between the germline ends. From germline, CDR1 is SGDLS and CDR2 YYNGEE. CDR3 size: 15 residues. In nucleotides, the CDR3 is TGTGCCAGCAGCGTGGGGGGGCAGTCCACAGATACGCAGTATTTT. Its translation is CASSVGGQSTDTQYF.

This chain connects TRBV5-1 to TRBJ2-5; 12 bases match TRBD2. The V segment lost 4 bases and the J segment 5 bases; nucleotides outside the gene matches: 12. The CDR3 has 17 amino acids. CDR1 is SGHRS, CDR2 YFSETQ, per germline. CDR3 DNA: TGCGCCAGCAGCAAGGCTAGCGGGAGGGCCGGCTTGGAGACCCAGTACTTC. Residues: CASSKASGRAGLETQYF.

This clone was seen a few times. V is TRBV28 and J is TRBJ2-7, with 7 nucleotides matching TRBD1. CDR3 length: 16 residues. Germline loops: CDR1 MDHEN, CDR2 SYDVKM. J was trimmed by 1 base and V by 7 bases; bases with no gene match: 13. CDR3 nucleotides: TGTGCCAGCAACTCCAGGTCAGGGGGTATTTCCTACGAGCAGTACTTC. Its protein is CASNSRSGGISYEQYF.

The chain combines TRBV7-8 with TRBJ2-7; TRBD2 is a possible D gene (6 bases). V lost 0 bases and J lost 1, with 10 bases in between. This CDR3 spans 15 amino acids. CDR1 is SGHVS and CDR2 is FQNEAQ in the germline V gene. The CDR3 loop is CASSLAGGNSYEQYF. The CDR3 DNA follows: TGTGCCAGCAGCTTAGCTGGGGGGAATTCCTACGAGCAGTACTTC.

The V and J genes are TRBV5-5 and TRBJ1-3; D perhaps matches TRBD1 (6 bases). From germline, CDR1 is SGHKS and CDR2 YYEKEE (reference sequence). V shed 5 bases and J shed 4 bases, with 22 bases lying between them. The CDR3 has 17 residues. The CDR3 nucleotides read TGTGCCAGCAGTCCGTTGGGGGGGGCTACTCCCGGAAACACCATATATTTT. Translating gives CASSPLGGATPGNTIYF.

The CDR3 DNA sequence: TGCAGCGTTGGGACAGGGAGCACCTATGGCTACACCTTC. Encoded protein: CSVGTGSTYGYTF. The V call is TRBV29-1, the J call TRBJ1-2; 8 bases are shared with TRBD1. From germline, CDR1 is SQVTM and CDR2 ANQGSEA. The CDR3 has 13 residues. V was clipped by 4 bases and J by 4 bases; unmatched bases: 5.

This sequence joins TRBV30 and TRBJ1-1; unclear D gene. Between the trimmed V and J ends, which lost 5 bases and 1 base, there was a span of 11 bases. Germline V gene data show CDR1 as GTSNPN and CDR2 as SVGIG (reference sequence). The CDR3 is 13 amino acids. The CDR3 here is CAWGSGSNTEAFF. The CDR3 coding sequence is TGTGCCTGGGGTTCGGGGTCGAACACTGAAGCTTTCTTT.

This clone was counted ten times or more. The chain combines TRBV6-5 with TRBJ1-3; perhaps TRBD1 as D (6 bases). The CDR3 extends over 14 amino acids. CDR1 and CDR2 (germline): MNHEY, SVGAGI. V was pared by 6 bases and J by 1 base, with 10 bases between. CDR3 sequence: CASRRGRSGNTIYF. In DNA form, the CDR3 reads TGTGCCAGCAGGCGGGGGCGATCTGGAAACACCATATATTTT.

This clone has more than one count but fewer than ten. This rearrangement joins TRBV9 to TRBJ1-6; D is perhaps TRBD1 (5 bases). Looked up from germline, CDR1 is SGDLS and CDR2 is YYNGEE. This CDR3 is built from 15 residues. The ends were cut back, 4 bases at V and 8 bases at J, with 16 bases in the middle. CDR3 DNA sequence: TGTGCCAGCAGCTCCTTGGCGGGGGTCGATTCACCCCTCCACTTT. Translating gives CASSSLAGVDSPLHF.

The chain carries TRBV19 and TRBJ1-5; D gene uncertain. Germline assignment: CDR1 LNHDA and CDR2 SQIVND (reference sequence). This CDR3 has 15 amino acids. The V end lost 3 bases, the J end lost 3 bases, and 12 bases lay between the germline ends. The CDR3 spells CASSIRGLNNQPQHF. For the CDR3, the DNA is TGTGCCAGTAGTATTCGAGGGTTGAACAATCAGCCCCAGCATTTT.

The V and J genes are TRBV2 and TRBJ2-7; no definite D call. Germline lookup yields CDR1 SNHLY and CDR2 FYNNEI. Trimming cost V 4 bases and J 0 bases, with 10 bases left between them. CDR3 length: 14 amino acids. CDR3 sequence reads: CASSVMRSSYEQYF. The DNA of the CDR3 is TGTGCCAGCAGTGTTATGAGGAGCTCCTACGAGCAGTACTTC. The whole variable domain, filled in from reference TRBV2 and TRBJ2-7, reads EPEVTQTPSHQVTQMGQEVILRCVPISNHLYFYWYRQILGQKVEFLVSFYNNEISEKSEIFDDQFSVERPDGSNFTLKIRSTKLEDSAMYFCASSVMRSSYEQYFGPGTRLTVT.

This CDR3 reads CASARREDSEQYF. In nucleotides, the CDR3 is TGTGCCAGCGCTCGTCGGGAGGATAGCGAGCAGTACTTC. The chain carries TRBV12-3 or TRBV12-4 and TRBJ2-7, with 7 bases matching TRBD2. The CDR3 length is 13 residues. V dropped 8 bases and J dropped 6; count of bases not matched to a gene: 10.

The chain has TRBV6-5 and TRBJ2-1; 13 nucleotides align to TRBD2. V lost 4 bases to trimming and J lost 9 bases; unmatched junction nucleotides: 6. The CDR3 runs to 15 residues. Per germline, CDR1 MNHEY and CDR2 SVGAGI. The CDR3, as DNA: TGTGCCAGCAGTTTCGGACTAGCGGGAGCACGTGAGCAGTTCTTC. This gives the protein CASSFGLAGAREQFF.

This clone was detected only a few times. This chain uses TRBV28 with TRBJ2-6, with 8 bases aligning to TRBD1. From germline, CDR1 is MDHEN and CDR2 SYDVKM. V lost 3 bases and J lost 0; bases outside the gene matches: 7. The CDR3 sequence is 18 residues long. The CDR3 DNA is TGTGCCAGCAGTTTTGCGACAGGGGTTCACTCTGGGGCCAACGTCCTGACTTTC. Translating it yields CASSFATGVHSGANVLTF.